The 17 T cell receptor beta chains reported below all come from one sample, sequenced in a study of blood T cell repertoires in COVID-19. Clones were sequenced by immunoSEQ multiplex PCR, and TCRdb holds only the in-frame ones, with some missing. Among 160,000 or so clones listed, 80% to 90% were seen once. Sequencing was performed on peripheral blood. The receptors originated from a woman aged 40 to 55 with acute or convalescent COVID-19.

Turning to this clone: The same CDR3 is also encoded by other DNA sequences in this sample. This rearrangement joins TRBV11-3 to TRBJ2-5, with 8 bases identical to TRBD2. V dropped 2 bases and J dropped 5; count of bases not matched to a gene: 10. Germline loops: CDR1 SGHNT, CDR2 YENEEA. The CDR3 contains 16 residues. The CDR3 spells CASSLTGGEGRETQYF. The CDR3 region has the DNA TGTGCCAGCAGCTTAACGGGAGGGGAGGGTCGGGAGACCCAGTACTTC.

The rearrangement links TRBV6-5 to TRBJ1-1; the D gene is possibly TRBD1 (5 bases). Germline V CDR1 and CDR2: MNHEY, SVGAGI. V was shortened by 9 bases and J by 1 base, with 6 bases between the two germline ends. The CDR3 is 11 residues long. Here the CDR3 reads CARTENTEAFF. CDR3 coding DNA: TGTGCCAGGACAGAGAACACTGAAGCTTTCTTT.

The chain is built from TRBV9 and TRBJ1-2; D is unclear. The CDR3 is 14 residues long. Trimming left V 0 bases short and J 8 bases short, with 14 bases between. Germline values: CDR1 SGDLS, CDR2 YYNGEE. The CDR3 sequence is CASSVDWGGGGYTF. The CDR3 DNA reads as TGTGCCAGCAGCGTAGACTGGGGTGGCGGGGGCTACACCTTC.

The chain is built from TRBV16 and TRBJ2-7; D uncertain. Per the germline V gene, CDR1 is KGHSY and CDR2 is FQNENV. The CDR3 length is 12 residues. Trimming stripped 0 bases from V and 5 bases from J, with 5 bases between. Written as DNA, the CDR3 is TGTGCCAGCAGCCAATCAGGAGACGAGCAGTACTTC. Translated: CASSQSGDEQYF.

The chain carries TRBV11-2 and TRBJ1-2, with unresolved D. The CDR3 totals 13 residues. Germline V CDR1 and CDR2: SGHAT, FQNNGV. V lost 3 bases, J lost 2 bases, and 7 bases lay in between. In DNA form, the CDR3 reads TGTGCCAGCAGCTTTCGGTTAAACTATGGCTACACCTTC. Translated, it gives CASSFRLNYGYTF.

There are a few counts of this clone. J is TRBJ2-7 and V is TRBV4-1; D is possibly TRBD1 (5 bases). Per germline, CDR1 MGHRA and CDR2 YSYEKL. Trimming took 1 base from V and 5 from J, leaving 9 bases between them. The CDR3 runs 13 residues. The DNA of the CDR3 is TGCGCCAGCAGCCAAGTACAGGTCCACGAGCAGTACTTC. As protein: CASSQVQVHEQYF.

The chain has TRBV7-3 and TRBJ2-5; 9 bases are shared with TRBD1. Germline trimming cut 5 bases from V and 2 bases from J; bases unmatched to any gene: 6. The CDR3 runs to 15 residues. The germline gives CDR1 SGHTA, CDR2 FQGTGA. The DNA of the CDR3 is TGTGCCAGCAGCGTGGGACAGGGTGGGCAAGAGACCCAGTACTTC. The encoded protein is CASSVGQGGQETQYF. The entire variable domain, with the rest obtained from reference TRBV7-3 and TRBJ2-5, is as follows: GAGVSQTPSNKVTEKGKYVELRCDPISGHTALYWYRQSLGQGPEFLIYFQGTGAADDSGLPNDRFFAVRPEGSVSTLKIQRTERGDSAVYLCASSVGQGGQETQYFGPGTRLLVL.

V is TRBV13 and J is TRBJ1-2, with a weak D call TRBD1 (6 bases). The CDR3 has 14 residues. Germline assignment: CDR1 PRHDT and CDR2 FYEKMQ (reference sequence). V shed 5 bases and J shed 0 bases, with 10 bases lying between them. CDR3 region: CASSQGGANYGYTF. The CDR3 DNA is TGTGCCAGCAGCCAAGGGGGAGCTAACTATGGCTACACCTTC.

This chain connects TRBV29-1 to TRBJ2-7, with D possibly matching TRBD2 (5 bases). The CDR3 runs to 12 residues. The ends were cut back, 6 bases at V and 3 bases at J, with 12 bases in the middle. CDR1 is SQVTM, CDR2 ANQGSEA, per germline. The CDR3 nucleotides are TGCAGCGTGGTGACTACCAGCTACGAGCAGTACTTC. It translates to CSVVTTSYEQYF.

The rearrangement uses TRBV23-1 and TRBJ2-3; 11 bases are shared with TRBD1. TRBV23-1 is known as an ORF, though its function is uncertain. The CDR3 runs 15 residues. Trimming took 11 bases from V and 5 from J; bases not matched to a gene: 12. CDR3 coding DNA: TGCGCCGGAAATCCGGACAGGGGGCGCGGAGATACGCAGTATTTT. As protein: CAGNPDRGRGDTQYF.

The chain uses TRBV30 and TRBJ1-2; 7 bases line up with TRBD1. V lost 0 bases to trimming and J lost 5 bases; unmatched junction nucleotides: 6. CDR1 and CDR2 from the germline V gene are GTSNPN and SVGIG (reference sequence). The CDR3 runs to 14 residues. The CDR3 region is CAWSVRQGLYGYTF. The CDR3 nucleotides read TGTGCCTGGAGTGTGAGACAGGGACTTTATGGCTACACCTTC.

The V gene is TRBV6-6, the J gene TRBJ2-1; 7 bases agree with TRBD1. Trimming took 9 bases from V and 6 from J; bases not matched to a gene: 5. The CDR3 has 12 residues. The germline gives CDR1 MNHNY, CDR2 SVGAGI (reference sequence). This CDR3 is CASTGAGNEQFF. CDR3 sequence (DNA): TGTGCCAGTACAGGGGCCGGCAATGAGCAGTTCTTC.

The chain joins TRBV11-1 to TRBJ2-3; D call uncertain. V was clipped by 2 bases and J by 2 bases, with 5 bases between them. The CDR3 totals 13 residues. Germline CDR1 reads SGHAT; CDR2 reads FQDESV (reference sequence). In DNA, the CDR3 is TGTGCCAGCAGCTTAACTGTCACAGATACGCAGTATTTT. This translates into CASSLTVTDTQYF.

The chain uses TRBV5-6 and TRBJ2-1; 10 bases align to TRBD1. Germline V gene sequence: CDR1 SGHDT, CDR2 YYEEEE. The CDR3 has 16 residues. V trimming: 2 bases; J trimming: 7 bases; junction bases outside the gene matches: 9. CDR3 protein: CASSFSIGQGGNEQFF. In nucleotides, the CDR3 is TGTGCCAGCAGCTTTTCGATTGGACAGGGGGGGAATGAGCAGTTCTTC.

The chain recombines TRBV5-4 with TRBJ1-6, with D uncertain. Germline loops: CDR1 SGHNT, CDR2 YYREEE (reference sequence). This CDR3 is 16 amino acids long. Trimming took off 0 bases at V and 0 bases at J, with 7 bases between the two ends. CDR3 sequence reads: CASSLDSNSYNSPLHF. CDR3 in DNA: TGTGCCAGCAGCTTGGACAGCAACTCCTATAATTCACCCCTCCACTTT.

This chain joins TRBV19 and TRBJ2-6; TRBD1 matches at 7 bases. V gave up 4 bases and J gave up 0 bases; unmatched junction bases: 3. This CDR3 comprises 16 residues. CDR1 and CDR2 from the germline V gene are LNHDA and SQIVND (reference sequence). The CDR3 nucleotides read TGTGCCAGTAGTAGACAGGGCCCCTCTGGGGCCAACGTCCTGACTTTC. As protein: CASSRQGPSGANVLTF.

The gene calls are TRBV9 and TRBJ1-1; D remains ambiguous. Germline V lookup: CDR1 SGDLS, CDR2 YYNGEE. The V end was cut by 0 bases, the J end by 8 bases, with 11 bases between. The CDR3 totals 13 residues. The CDR3 loop reads CASSVGPGTEAFF. The DNA of the CDR3 is TGTGCCAGCAGCGTAGGTCCGGGTACCGAAGCTTTCTTT.